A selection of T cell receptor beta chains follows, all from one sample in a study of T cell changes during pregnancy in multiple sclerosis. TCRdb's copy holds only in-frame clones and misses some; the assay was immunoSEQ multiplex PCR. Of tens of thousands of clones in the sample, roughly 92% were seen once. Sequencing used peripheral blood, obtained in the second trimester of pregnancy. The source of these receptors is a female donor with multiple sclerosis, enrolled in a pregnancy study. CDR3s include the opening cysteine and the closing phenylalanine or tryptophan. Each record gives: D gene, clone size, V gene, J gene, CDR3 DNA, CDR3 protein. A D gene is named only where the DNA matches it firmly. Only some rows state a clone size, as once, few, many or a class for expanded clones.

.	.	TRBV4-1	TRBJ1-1	TGCGCCAGCAGCCAAGAACCTATCTTGAACACTGAAGCTTTCTTT	CASSQEPILNTEAFF
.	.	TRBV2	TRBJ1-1	TGTGCCAGCAGTGCCCGGGACACTACTGAAGCTTTCTTT	CASSARDTTEAFF
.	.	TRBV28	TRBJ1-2	TGTGCCAGCAAAGAGGGTGGGGTATTCGGCTACACCTTC	CASKEGGVFGYTF
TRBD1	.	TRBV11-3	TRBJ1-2	TGTGCCAGCAGCTTAGATGGGGACAGCCCTAACTATGGCTACACCTTC	CASSLDGDSPNYGYTF
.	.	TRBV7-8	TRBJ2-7	TGTGCCAGCAGCCCTGGGGCCACTAACTACGAGCAGTACTTC	CASSPGATNYEQYF
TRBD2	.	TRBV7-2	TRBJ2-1	TGTGCCAGCAGCTTAGCTAGGTGGGGGACTAGCAGAAACAATGAGCAGTTCTTC	CASSLARWGTSRNNEQFF
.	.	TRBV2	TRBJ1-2	TGTGCCAGCAGTGACAGCGGCTATGGCTACACCTTC	CASSDSGYGYTF
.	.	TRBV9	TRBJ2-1	TGTGCCAGCAGCGTAACCTCTAGCAATGAGCAGTTCTTC	CASSVTSSNEQFF
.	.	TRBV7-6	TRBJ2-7	TGTGCCAGCAGCCTGGACAGTGCTAGCGAGCAGTACTTC	CASSLDSASEQYF
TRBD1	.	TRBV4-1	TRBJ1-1	TGCGCCAGCAGCCCGAGGACAGGGGTAACGGGGAGAACTGAAGCTTTCTTT	CASSPRTGVTGRTEAFF
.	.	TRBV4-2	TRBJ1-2	TGTGCCAGCAGCCAAGATGGCTGGTTGGAGAACTATGGCTACACCTTC	CASSQDGWLENYGYTF
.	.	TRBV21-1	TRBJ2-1	TGTGCCAGCAGCACAGTCTCCGGGACTAGCGGGGCCTCGGAGCAGTTCTTC	CASSTVSGTSGASEQFF
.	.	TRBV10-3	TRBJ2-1	TGTGCCATCAGAAGGGAGCGGGACATCTACAATGAGCAGTTCTTC	CAIRRERDIYNEQFF
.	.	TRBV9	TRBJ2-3	TGTGCCAGCAGCCCACCGACAGAAACTAGCACAGATACGCAGTATTTT	CASSPPTETSTDTQYF
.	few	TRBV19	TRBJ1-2	TGTGCCAGTAGTTCTACAGGGTACTATGGCTACACCTTC	CASSSTGYYGYTF
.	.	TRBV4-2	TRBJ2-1	TGTGCCAGCACCCTCCAAGCTGCTTACTCCTACAATGAGCAGTTCTTC	CASTLQAAYSYNEQFF
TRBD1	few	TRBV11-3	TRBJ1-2	TGTGCCAGCAGTCCAGGGACAGGGTATGGCTACACCTTC	CASSPGTGYGYTF
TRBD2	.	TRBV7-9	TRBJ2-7	TGTGCCAGCAGCTCGGGGACTAGCGGGAGGGCCTCTATCGACGAGCAGTACTTC	CASSSGTSGRASIDEQYF
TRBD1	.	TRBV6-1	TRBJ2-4	TGTGCCAGCTCTGAAGGAGGGGACAGGGGCTACAAAAACATTCAGTACTTC	CASSEGGDRGYKNIQYF
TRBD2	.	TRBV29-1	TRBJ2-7	TGCAGCGTTGGGGTTCTGGCGGGGGGGTACGAGCAGTACTTC	CSVGVLAGGYEQYF
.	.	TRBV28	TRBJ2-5	TGTGCCAGCCGCCGACAGATACAAGAGACCCAGTACTTC	CASRRQIQETQYF
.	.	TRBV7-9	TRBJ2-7	TGTGCCAGCACCCTGGACGGGGTCTACGAGCAGTACTTC	CASTLDGVYEQYF
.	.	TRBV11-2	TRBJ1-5	TGTGCCAGCAGCTTAGCTGGGTCGGGGAATCAGCCCCAGCATTTT	CASSLAGSGNQPQHF
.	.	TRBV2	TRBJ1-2	TGTGCCAGCAGTTTTACGGAGATTGATTATGGCTACACCTTC	CASSFTEIDYGYTF
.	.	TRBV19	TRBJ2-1	TGTGCCAGTAGTATAGATCGGAGGGGCAATGAGCAGTTCTTC	CASSIDRRGNEQFF
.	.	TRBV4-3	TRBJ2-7	TGCGCCAGCAGCCAAGATCCTTACCAGGCGTATCCCTACGAGCAGTACTTC	CASSQDPYQAYPYEQYF
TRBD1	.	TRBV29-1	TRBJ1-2	TGCAGCGCCGGACAGGCCGCTAACTATGGCTACACCTTC	CSAGQAANYGYTF
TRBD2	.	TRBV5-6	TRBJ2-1	TGTGCCAGCAGCCGGGGACTAGCGGGGACCGACAATGAGCAGTTCTTC	CASSRGLAGTDNEQFF
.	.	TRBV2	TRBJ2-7	TGTGCCAGCAGTGGGCCACAGCAGTACTTC	CASSGPQQYF
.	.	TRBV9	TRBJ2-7	TGTGCCAGCAGCGCCAGCCCGAATTTTAGGGGACAATACGAGCAGTACTTC	CASSASPNFRGQYEQYF
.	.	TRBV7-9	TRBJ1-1	TGTGCCAGCAGCTCCCTCGGGTCCCAACAGGCTGAAGCTTTCTTT	CASSSLGSQQAEAFF
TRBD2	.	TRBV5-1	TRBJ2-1	TGCGCCAGCAGCTTAAGCGGGGTCTCCTACAATGAGCAGTTCTTC	CASSLSGVSYNEQFF
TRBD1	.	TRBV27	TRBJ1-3	TGTGACAATATCCGGGACAGGGACTTAAGCTCTGGAAACACCATATATTTT	CDNIRDRDLSSGNTIYF
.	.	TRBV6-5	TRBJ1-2	TGTGCCAGCAGTTGGGGGGGTAACTATGGCTACACCTTC	CASSWGGNYGYTF
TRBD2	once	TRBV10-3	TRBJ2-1	TGTGCCATCAGAAAGCGGGGGGGTAGCTCCTACAATGAGCAGTTCTTC	CAIRKRGGSSYNEQFF
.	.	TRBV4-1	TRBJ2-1	TGCGCCAGCAGCCAGCCTACGAGGGCTATTGAGCAGTTCTTC	CASSQPTRAIEQFF
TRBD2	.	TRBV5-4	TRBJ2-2	TGTGCCAGCAGCCCGGAGGCTAGCGGGAGTGTAGGGGAGCTGTTTTTT	CASSPEASGSVGELFF
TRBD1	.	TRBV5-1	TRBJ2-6	TGCGCCAGCACTCTGACAGGGGGAATCATCTCTGGGGCCAACGTCCTGACTTTC	CASTLTGGIISGANVLTF
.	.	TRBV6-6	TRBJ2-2	TGTGCCAGCAGACCAGGGGAAACCGGGGAGCTGTTTTTT	CASRPGETGELFF
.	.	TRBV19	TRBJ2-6	TGTGCCAGTAGTATATTGGGGGCACCATCTGGGGCCAACGTCCTGACTTTC	CASSILGAPSGANVLTF
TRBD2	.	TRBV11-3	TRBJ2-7	TGTGCCAGCAGCTTAGGAGACAGACTAGCGGGGTTCTACGAGCAGTACTTC	CASSLGDRLAGFYEQYF